These 26 T cell receptor beta chains were sequenced from one sample in a study of blood T cell repertoires in COVID-19. Measured with immunoSEQ multiplex PCR; TCRdb has only the in-frame clones, and not every one. The sample has fewer than 200,000 clones; 85% are singletons. Material: peripheral blood. All receptors come from a human donor with acute or convalescent COVID-19. The donor label of this sample is uncertain.

This clone appeared a few times. The rearrangement links TRBV3-1 (or the pseudogene TRBV3-2) to TRBJ1-5; 9 positions agree with TRBD1. This CDR3 spans 14 amino acids. Germline V gives CDR1 LGHDT, CDR2 YNNKEL (reference sequence). The J segment lost 4 bases and the V segment lost 5 bases, leaving 3 bases of the junction unmatched. The CDR3 DNA follows: TGTGCCAGCAGCAAGACAGGGGGGAATCAGCCCCAGCATTTT. Its protein is CASSKTGGNQPQHF.

The chain has TRBV3-1 (or the pseudogene TRBV3-2) and TRBJ1-2; D is perhaps TRBD1 (5 bases). CDR3 size: 15 residues. V was trimmed by 0 bases and J by 0 bases, leaving 8 bases between them. Germline V gene sequence: CDR1 LGHDT, CDR2 YNNKEL (reference sequence). The CDR3 region has the DNA TGTGCCAGCAGCCAAGAATACAGGACTAACTATGGCTACACCTTC. It yields the protein CASSQEYRTNYGYTF.

The V and J genes are TRBV14 and TRBJ2-1; no definite D call. The CDR3 has 13 amino acids. V was shortened by 6 bases and J by 7 bases, with 13 bases between the two germline ends. Germline CDR1 SGHDN, CDR2 FVKESK. The CDR3 is CASSRHLGNEQFF. The CDR3 coding sequence is TGTGCCAGCAGTAGACACCTCGGTAATGAGCAGTTCTTC.

V is TRBV5-1 and J is TRBJ1-5; D possibly corresponds to TRBD1 (5 bases). V gave up 5 bases and J gave up 0 bases, with 15 bases separating them. The CDR3 runs to 16 residues. Germline assignment: CDR1 SGHRS and CDR2 YFSETQ. This CDR3 reads CASRPGGSDSNQPQHF. DNA for the CDR3: TGCGCCAGCAGGCCGGGGGGGTCTGATAGCAATCAGCCCCAGCATTTT.

V gene TRBV2 combines with J gene TRBJ1-6; maybe TRBD1 (5 bases). This CDR3 comprises 15 residues. Per the germline V gene, CDR1 is SNHLY and CDR2 is FYNNEI. V lost 4 bases, J lost 10 bases, and 17 bases lay in between. The CDR3 is CASSVGRAQFSPLHF. The CDR3 DNA reads TGTGCCAGCAGTGTGGGCAGGGCCCAGTTCTCACCCCTCCACTTT.

The CDR3 nucleotides are TGTGCTCGGAGTGTACTAGGAAGAGAGACCCAGTACTTC. This sequence encodes CARSVLGRETQYF. The gene calls are TRBV30 and TRBJ2-5; a possible D gene is TRBD2 (5 bases). Germline lookup yields CDR1 GTSNPN and CDR2 SVGIG (reference sequence). The CDR3 loop spans 13 amino acids.

This clone was detected once. V usage is TRBV19 and J usage is TRBJ1-1, with D maybe TRBD1 (6 bases). This CDR3 has 13 residues. Trimming removed 3 bases from V and 11 bases from J, with 16 bases in between. The germline V gene has CDR1 LNHDA and CDR2 SQIVND (reference sequence). The CDR3 loop reads CASSISGTGWAFF. The CDR3 DNA follows: TGTGCCAGTAGTATCTCCGGAACAGGGTGGGCTTTCTTT. Drawing the rest from reference TRBV19 and TRBJ1-1, the complete variable domain is DGGITQSPKYLFRKEGQNVTLSCEQNLNHDAMYWYRQDPGQGLRLIYYSQIVNDFQKGDIAEGYSVSREKKESFPLTVTSAQKNPTAFYLCASSISGTGWAFFGQGTRLTVV.

J is TRBJ1-6 and V is TRBV6-5; D is ambiguous. V lost 0 bases and J 9 bases, leaving 12 bases between the germline ends. The CDR3 is 15 residues long. Germline loops: CDR1 MNHEY, CDR2 SVGAGI. CDR3 residues: CASSYSSISGSPLHF. The CDR3 nucleotides read TGTGCCAGCAGTTACTCATCCATTAGTGGTTCACCCCTCCACTTT.

This chain links TRBV5-1 with TRBJ1-6, with TRBD1 matching over 9 bases. This CDR3 comprises 16 residues. Per the germline V gene, CDR1 is SGHRS and CDR2 is YFSETQ. With V trimmed by 3 bases and J by 2 bases, 3 bases remained unmatched. CDR3 residues: CASSSDRGPYNSPLHF. DNA for the CDR3: TGCGCCAGCAGCTCGGACAGGGGCCCCTATAATTCACCCCTCCACTTT.

The V gene is TRBV24-1, the J gene TRBJ2-1; 11 bases fit TRBD2. Germline V CDR1 and CDR2: KGHDR, SFDVKD. V trimming: 4 bases; J trimming: 4 bases; junction bases outside the gene matches: 5. There are 16 residues in the CDR3. The CDR3 reads CATSDVSGGAYNEQFF. In DNA, the CDR3 is TGTGCCACCAGTGACGTTAGCGGGGGGGCTTACAATGAGCAGTTCTTC.

The chain uses TRBV19 and TRBJ1-2; D is possibly TRBD1 (5 bases). There are 16 residues in the CDR3. Trimming removed 3 bases from V and 2 bases from J, with 16 bases in between. From germline, CDR1 is LNHDA and CDR2 SQIVND (reference sequence). CDR3 residues: CASSMSGRASNYGYTF. CDR3 nucleotide sequence: TGTGCCAGTAGTATGTCGGGCAGGGCCTCCAACTATGGCTACACCTTC.

The chain employs TRBV4-1 and TRBJ1-5, with D perhaps TRBD1 (5 bases). The length of the CDR3 is 15 residues. Trimming left V 8 bases short and J 7 bases short, with 21 bases between. The germline V gene has CDR1 MGHRA and CDR2 YSYEKL. In DNA, the CDR3 is TGCGCCAGCCATCCCGGTCAGGGAGGAGGACAGCCCCAGCATTTT. Translated, it gives CASHPGQGGGQPQHF.

This chain links TRBV18 with TRBJ2-5; D is perhaps TRBD2 (6 bases). V was pared by 1 base and J by 3 bases, with 9 bases between. This CDR3 spans 14 amino acids. Germline lookup yields CDR1 KGHSH and CDR2 LQKENI. Here the CDR3 reads CASSPRQREETQYF. CDR3 in DNA: TGTGCCAGCTCACCACGGCAGCGGGAAGAGACCCAGTACTTC. The full variable domain, completed using reference TRBV18 and TRBJ2-5, is NAGVMQNPRHLVRRRGQEARLRCSPMKGHSHVYWYRQLPEEGLKFMVYLQKENIIDESGMPKERFSAEFPKEGPSILRIQQVVRGDSAAYFCASSPRQREETQYFGPGTRLLVL.

The chain employs TRBV19 and TRBJ1-2, with TRBD1 matching 11 bases. CDR3 size: 17 residues. The V segment lost 5 bases and the J segment 5 bases; nucleotides outside the gene matches: 13. CDR1 is LNHDA and CDR2 is SQIVND in the germline V gene (reference sequence). The CDR3 coding sequence is TGTGCCAGTAGTGCCGGGACAGGGGGATTTCAGGCTTATGGCTACACCTTC. Translating it yields CASSAGTGGFQAYGYTF.

The rearrangement links TRBV5-6 to TRBJ1-2, with D unclear. Germline assignment: CDR1 SGHDT and CDR2 YYEEEE. This CDR3 spans 14 amino acids. The V end lost 2 bases, the J end lost 4 bases, and 12 bases lay between the germline ends. The CDR3 is CASSLGRLSYGYTF. The CDR3 DNA reads as TGTGCCAGCAGCTTAGGGAGGTTGTCCTATGGCTACACCTTC. Looking up the rest from reference TRBV5-6 and TRBJ1-2 gives the full variable domain: DAGVTQSPTHLIKTRGQQVTLRCSPKSGHDTVSWYQQALGQGPQFIFQYYEEEERQRGNFPDRFSGHQFPNYSSELNVNALLLGDSALYLCASSLGRLSYGYTFGSGTRLTVV.

This clone occurred once. This chain connects TRBV30 to TRBJ1-5; 8 nucleotides line up with TRBD1. The CDR3 has 15 residues. From germline, CDR1 is GTSNPN and CDR2 SVGIG (reference sequence). The ends lost 3 bases at V and 4 bases at J; junction bases unmatched: 8. This CDR3 reads CAWSPSDRVNQPQHF. DNA for the CDR3: TGTGCCTGGAGCCCCTCGGACAGGGTGAATCAGCCCCAGCATTTT.

The chain recombines TRBV27 with TRBJ1-5, with 7 nucleotides matching TRBD1. Trimming took 0 bases from V and 0 from J; bases not matched to a gene: 8. Germline V CDR1 and CDR2: MNHEY, SMNVEV (reference sequence). This CDR3 has 18 amino acids. CDR3 protein: CASSLSLQGVYSNQPQHF. The DNA for the CDR3 is TGTGCCAGCAGTTTATCGCTTCAGGGGGTATATAGCAATCAGCCCCAGCATTTT.

This clone was detected only once. V usage is TRBV29-1 and J usage is TRBJ1-1; D may be TRBD1 (5 bases). The germline V gene has CDR1 SQVTM and CDR2 ANQGSEA. The CDR3 length is 13 residues. Trimming removed 7 bases at V and 5 bases at J, with 17 bases between. The CDR3 DNA reads as TGCAGCGCCGGGGGTTTCGGCGGGACTGAAGCTTTCTTT. Protein sequence: CSAGGFGGTEAFF. Together with reference TRBV29-1 and TRBJ1-1, the CDR3 gives the full variable domain: SAVISQKPSRDICQRGTSLTIQCQVDSQVTMMFWYRQQPGQSLTLIATANQGSEATYESGFVIDKFPISRPNLTFSTLTVSNMSPEDSSIYLCSAGGFGGTEAFFGQGTRLTVV.

The CDR3 DNA follows: TGTGCCAGCAGCTTTTCCCCGGACAGGGCTCATACTGAAGCTTTCTTT. Its translation is CASSFSPDRAHTEAFF. This rearrangement joins TRBV5-4 to TRBJ1-1, with 8 nucleotides matching TRBD1. The CDR3 contains 16 residues. The V and J ends lost 2 bases and 5 bases, in that order; junction bases with no gene match: 11. The V gene's germline CDR1 is SGHNT and CDR2 YYREEE (reference sequence).

The chain has TRBV5-1 and TRBJ2-5; a weak D match, TRBD1 (6 bases). CDR3 size: 15 residues. Trimming took 0 bases from V and 0 from J, leaving 9 bases between them. The germline gives CDR1 SGHRS, CDR2 YFSETQ. In DNA, the CDR3 is TGCGCCAGCAGCTTGGACAGGGCGCACCAAGAGACCCAGTACTTC. Its translation: CASSLDRAHQETQYF.

A remark on this clone: The sample carries other DNA sequences with the same CDR3. The chain carries TRBV7-2 and TRBJ2-1, with TRBD2 identical over 9 bases. The CDR3 has 15 amino acids. With V trimmed by 5 bases and J by 9 bases, 11 bases remained unmatched. Germline V CDR1 and CDR2: SGHTA, FQGNSA. DNA of the CDR3: TGTGCCAGCAGCGCGGGACTAGCAGGGCTCGCTGAGCAGTTCTTC. This gives the protein CASSAGLAGLAEQFF.

The chain is built from TRBV7-2 and TRBJ2-7; D unresolved. Trimming cost V 2 bases and J 0 bases, with 8 bases left between them. The germline CDR1 and CDR2 sequences are SGHTA and FQGNSA. The CDR3 is 14 residues long. The CDR3 reads CASSLQRSSYEQYF. In DNA, the CDR3 is TGTGCCAGCAGCTTACAGCGATCCTCCTACGAGCAGTACTTC.

The V call is TRBV11-3, the J call TRBJ1-1; D gene ambiguous. Germline CDR1 and CDR2: SGHNT and YENEEA. Deletions cut 1 base from V and 4 bases from J, with 7 bases between. The length of the CDR3 is 13 residues. The chain's CDR3 is CASSLGRVTEAFF. CDR3 DNA sequence: TGTGCCAGCAGCTTAGGACGGGTCACTGAAGCTTTCTTT.

With respect to this clone: Sequence at one end of the junction differs from germline and may be a read error. This sample includes further DNA sequences coding for the same CDR3. V and J are TRBV5-8 and TRBJ2-7; a possible D gene is TRBD2 (5 bases). The germline V gene encodes CDR1 SGHTS and CDR2 YDEGEE. This CDR3 is 15 amino acids long. CDR3 nucleotides: TGTGCCAGCAGCGGACTCAAGACCCCTTCCTACGAGCAGTACTTT. Translating it yields CASSGLKTPSYEQYF.

The chain combines TRBV6-6 with TRBJ2-1; 7 bases match TRBD2. Germline V gene lookup returns CDR1 MNHNY and CDR2 SVGAGI (reference sequence). This CDR3 has 12 residues. V was clipped by 6 bases and J by 5 bases; unmatched bases: 1. The CDR3 sequence is CASSRGDNEQFF. The DNA for the CDR3 is TGTGCCAGCAGCCGGGGGGACAATGAGCAGTTCTTC.

The genes are TRBV18 and TRBJ1-6; 7 bases line up with TRBD1. Germline V CDR1 and CDR2: KGHSH, LQKENI. This CDR3 comprises 16 residues. The trim removed 4 bases at V and 4 bases at J, leaving 7 bases unmatched. DNA for the CDR3: TGTGCCAGCTCACAGACAGGGTGGGCATATAATTCACCCCTCCACTTT. Its translation: CASSQTGWAYNSPLHF.